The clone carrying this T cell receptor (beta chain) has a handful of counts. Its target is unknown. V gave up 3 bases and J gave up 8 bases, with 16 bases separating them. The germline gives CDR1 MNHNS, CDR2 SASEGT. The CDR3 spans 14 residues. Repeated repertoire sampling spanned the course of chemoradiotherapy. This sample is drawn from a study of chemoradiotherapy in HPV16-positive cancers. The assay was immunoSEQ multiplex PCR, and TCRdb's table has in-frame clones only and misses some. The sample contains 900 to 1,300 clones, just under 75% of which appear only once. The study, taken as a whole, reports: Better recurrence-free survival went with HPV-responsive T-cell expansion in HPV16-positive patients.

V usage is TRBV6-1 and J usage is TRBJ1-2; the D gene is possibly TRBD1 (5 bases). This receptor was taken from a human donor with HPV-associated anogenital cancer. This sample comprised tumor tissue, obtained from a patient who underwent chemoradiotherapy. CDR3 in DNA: TGTGCCAGCAGTGACGGGACTCCCGGCGGAGGCTACACCTTC. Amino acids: CASSDGTPGGGYTF.